Here is one T cell receptor (beta chain) with its context. Antigen specificity is unknown. The sample originates from a study of T cell responses to AZD1222 COVID-19 vaccine. Study results and limitations: Per reports, nearly half of all spike-specific TCRs target regions that are unmutated in variants. It was only a handful of AZD1222 recipients who were seropositive at baseline.

Assay used: immunoSEQ multiplex PCR; TCRdb lists only in-frame clones, some missing. This sample has 250,000 to 300,000 clones, with 94% found just once. The clonotype was recovered from an adult who received the AZD1222 COVID-19 vaccine. The material sequenced was peripheral blood, taken 28 days after the second AZD1222 dose.

CDR3 DNA sequence: TGTGCCACCAGTGAACCGGGACAGCCCTACGAGCAGTACTTC. As protein: CATSEPGQPYEQYF. The chain recombines TRBV24-1 with TRBJ2-7, with 7 nucleotides matching TRBD1. Trimming at V came to 4 bases and at J to 2 bases, leaving 4 bases not matched to a gene. The CDR3 is 14 residues long. Per the germline V gene, CDR1 is KGHDR and CDR2 is SFDVKD.